Below are 27 T cell receptor beta chains sequenced from a single sample in a study of T-cell memory formation after mild COVID-19. TCRdb independently ran MiXCR on the 5' RACE reads; one entry per CDR3 protein. The repertoire holds around 250,000 distinct CDR3 sequences, with 15% to 20% as singletons. What was sequenced was PBMCs or a T cell subset sorted from them (not recorded which). These receptors were collected from a man between 18 and 35 years old who had mild COVID-19 (a few samples of this study predate the infection). Cell type and time point are not known.

This clonotype has only a few counts. The chain employs TRBV7-2 and TRBJ2-1; 12 bases map to TRBD1. V was pared by 5 bases and J by 3 bases, with 8 bases of the junction left unmatched. Germline CDR1 and CDR2: SGHTA and FQGNSA. The CDR3 consists of 17 residues. The CDR3 region has the DNA TGTGCCAGCAGCGTACAGGGGACAGGGGGCTTCTACAATGAGCAGTTCTTC. It codes for CASSVQGTGGFYNEQFF.

This chain links TRBV7-9 with TRBJ1-2; D is ambiguous. The germline gives CDR1 SEHNR, CDR2 FQNEAQ (reference sequence). V gave up 1 base and J gave up 7 bases, with 7 bases separating them. This CDR3 spans 12 amino acids. CDR3 loop: CASSLGQRGYTF. CDR3 nucleotide sequence: TGTGCCAGCAGCTTAGGGCAACGTGGCTACACCTTC.

This clonotype appeared a few times. V usage is TRBV24-1 and J usage is TRBJ1-3; D not resolved. V was cut by 9 bases and J by 1 base, with 6 bases left in between. The CDR3 is 12 residues long. Germline CDR1 and CDR2: KGHDR and SFDVKD. CDR3 bases: TGTGCCACCCATCGATCTGGAAACACCATATATTTT. This sequence encodes CATHRSGNTIYF.

The chain combines TRBV15 with TRBJ1-2; D ambiguous. The CDR3 spans 14 residues. Trimming pared 0 bases from V and 4 bases from J, leaving 9 bases between. CDR1 and CDR2 from the germline V gene are LNHNV and YYDKDF (reference sequence). The CDR3 here is CATSRDPGFYGYTF. DNA for the CDR3: TGTGCCACCAGCAGAGATCCCGGCTTCTATGGCTACACCTTC.

This clonotype showed up just a few times. This chain uses TRBV7-9 with TRBJ2-3, with D unclear. Trimming took 2 bases from V and 1 from J, leaving 10 bases between them. Germline V gene sequence: CDR1 SEHNR, CDR2 FQNEAQ (reference sequence). The CDR3 length is 15 residues. CDR3 sequence reads: CASSLSVLGTDTQYF. CDR3 bases: TGTGCCAGCAGCTTATCGGTGCTGGGCACAGATACGCAGTATTTT.

This clonotype appeared many times. This sequence joins TRBV20-1 and TRBJ2-3, with 7 bases fitting TRBD1. The CDR3 is 14 amino acids. Trimming took 6 bases from V and 1 from J; bases not matched to a gene: 7. Germline V gene sequence: CDR1 DFQATT, CDR2 SNEGSKA (reference sequence). The CDR3 nucleotides read TGCAGTGCCCTGACCGGGACAGGCACAGATACGCAGTATTTT. It codes for CSALTGTGTDTQYF.

This sequence joins TRBV6-5 and TRBJ2-7; D is undetermined. Germline V gives CDR1 MNHEY, CDR2 SVGAGI. The CDR3 covers 13 residues. V dropped 6 bases and J dropped 0 bases, with 9 bases sitting between them. The CDR3 reads CASRAPASYEQYF. In DNA, the CDR3 is TGTGCCAGCAGGGCCCCAGCCTCCTACGAGCAGTACTTC.

This clonotype was picked up a small number of times. The chain employs TRBV5-1 and TRBJ2-1; D remains unclear. This CDR3 comprises 14 residues. Per the germline V gene, CDR1 is SGHRS and CDR2 is YFSETQ. V was clipped by 4 bases and J by 0 bases, with 8 bases between them. Written as DNA, the CDR3 is TGCGCCAGCAGCGCGCGTGGCTCCTACAATGAGCAGTTCTTC. As protein: CASSARGSYNEQFF. Looking up the rest from reference TRBV5-1 and TRBJ2-1 gives the full variable domain: KAGVTQTPRYLIKTRGQQVTLSCSPISGHRSVSWYQQTPGQGLQFLFEYFSETQRNKGNFPGRFSGRQFSNSRSEMNVSTLELGDSALYLCASSARGSYNEQFFGPGTRLTVL.

The chain recombines TRBV7-9 with TRBJ2-7, with D maybe TRBD2 (6 bases). Germline V gene sequence: CDR1 SEHNR, CDR2 FQNEAQ (reference sequence). Deletions cut 5 bases from V and 2 bases from J, with 13 bases between. CDR3 size: 14 residues. The CDR3 protein is CASSRGSHPYEQYF. The DNA of the CDR3 is TGTGCCAGCAGCCGGGGGAGTCACCCCTACGAGCAGTACTTC.

The rearrangement joins TRBV11-2 to TRBJ2-5; D gene ambiguous. This CDR3 is built from 12 residues. V was pared by 5 bases and J by 5 bases, with 9 bases between. CDR1 SGHAT and CDR2 FQNNGV come from the germline V gene. The CDR3, as DNA: TGTGCCAGCAGCCGGCCCCGGGAGACCCAGTACTTC. It translates to CASSRPRETQYF.

This clonotype came up a few times. This rearrangement joins TRBV5-1 to TRBJ2-7; 8 nucleotides match TRBD1. Germline V gene lookup returns CDR1 SGHRS and CDR2 YFSETQ. Losses at the gene ends were 0 bases for V and 4 bases for J; bases not matched to a gene: 9. CDR3 length: 16 amino acids. The CDR3 nucleotides are TGCGCCAGCAGCTTGGCTGGGACAGGCAACGTTTACGAGCAGTACGTC. The encoded protein is CASSLAGTGNVYEQYV.

This clonotype was seen a handful of times. The chain is built from TRBV2 and TRBJ1-1; 8 bases line up with TRBD1. The CDR3 is made up of 19 amino acids. Germline values: CDR1 SNHLY, CDR2 FYNNEI. Trimming removed 3 bases from V and 0 bases from J; junction bases left unmatched: 15. The CDR3 DNA follows: TGTGCCAGCAGTGACGGACAGGGAATCGGTCGCTACGTGAACACTGAAGCTTTCTTT. Translating it yields CASSDGQGIGRYVNTEAFF. The full variable domain, with the rest looked up from reference TRBV2 and TRBJ1-1, is EPEVTQTPSHQVTQMGQEVILRCVPISNHLYFYWYRQILGQKVEFLVSFYNNEISEKSEIFDDQFSVERPDGSNFTLKIRSTKLEDSAMYFCASSDGQGIGRYVNTEAFFGQGTRLTVV.

This clonotype was recorded at least ten times. The gene calls are TRBV4-1 and TRBJ2-7; 8 nucleotides align to TRBD1. The ends lost 1 base at V and 5 bases at J; junction bases unmatched: 4. The CDR3 spans 14 residues. CDR1 MGHRA and CDR2 YSYEKL come from the germline V gene. In DNA form, the CDR3 reads TGCGCCAGCAGCCAAGGACAGGGGTATGACGAGCAGTACTTC. Protein sequence: CASSQGQGYDEQYF.

CDR3 protein: CASTSGAWNQPQHF. In DNA, the CDR3 is TGTGCCAGCACATCCGGGGCTTGGAATCAGCCCCAGCATTTT. V and J are TRBV6-1 and TRBJ1-5; TRBD1 is a possible D gene (5 bases). Germline loops: CDR1 MNHNS, CDR2 SASEGT. V was cut by 7 bases and J by 4 bases, with 14 bases left in between. The CDR3 has 14 residues.

This clonotype has only a few counts. This chain uses TRBV20-1 with TRBJ2-5; D ambiguous. The germline V gene encodes CDR1 DFQATT and CDR2 SNEGSKA (reference sequence). V was clipped by 6 bases and J by 5 bases, with 10 bases between them. The CDR3 extends over 11 amino acids. CDR3 protein: CSAPKGETQYF. The DNA of the CDR3 is TGCAGTGCGCCGAAAGGGGAGACCCAGTACTTC.

This chain links TRBV4-1 with TRBJ1-2; D gene ambiguous. Germline values: CDR1 MGHRA, CDR2 YSYEKL. The CDR3 totals 13 residues. Trimming left V 4 bases short and J 8 bases short, with 14 bases between. CDR3 nucleotide sequence: TGCGCCAGCAGCCCGCTCCCAGGTTGGGGCTACACCTTC. Translated: CASSPLPGWGYTF.

The chain employs TRBV9 and TRBJ1-1, with a possible D match to TRBD1 (5 bases). Germline loops: CDR1 SGDLS, CDR2 YYNGEE. V was shortened by 4 bases and J by 4 bases, with 14 bases between the two germline ends. This CDR3 spans 14 amino acids. As DNA, the CDR3 is TGTGCCAGCAGCCTCCAGGGTTATGGCACTGAAGCTTTCTTT. Translation: CASSLQGYGTEAFF.

The chain employs TRBV5-1 and TRBJ2-2, with 7 positions matching TRBD1. Trimming removed 0 bases from V and 6 bases from J; junction bases left unmatched: 5. CDR1 and CDR2 (germline): SGHRS, YFSETQ. The CDR3 runs to 15 residues. This CDR3 reads CASSLAGQRSGELFF. DNA for the CDR3: TGCGCCAGCAGCTTGGCGGGACAGCGGTCCGGGGAGCTGTTTTTT.

In its sample, this clonotype was seen a few times. V and J are TRBV3-1 and TRBJ2-4, with a weak D call TRBD2 (5 bases). The CDR3 consists of 15 residues. With 0 bases removed from V and 7 bases from J, the gap between germline ends came to 13 bases. CDR1 is LGHDT, CDR2 YNNKEL, per germline (reference sequence). CDR3 sequence: CASSQDGSARNIQYF. The DNA for the CDR3 is TGTGCCAGCAGCCAAGATGGTAGCGCGAGGAACATTCAGTACTTC.

This clonotype was detected a few times. The rearrangement joins TRBV5-6 to TRBJ2-5; possibly TRBD2 for D (5 bases). V was clipped by 4 bases and J by 0 bases, with 7 bases between them. Germline CDR1 reads SGHDT; CDR2 reads YYEEEE. This CDR3 contains 13 residues. The CDR3 DNA is TGTGCCAGCAGCAGGGAGTACCAAGAGACCCAGTACTTC. Protein product: CASSREYQETQYF.

The J gene is TRBJ2-7, the V gene TRBV24-1; D is unresolved. Between the trimmed V and J ends, which lost 5 bases and 0 bases, there was a span of 13 bases. CDR3 size: 15 residues. Germline V gene data show CDR1 as KGHDR and CDR2 as SFDVKD. DNA of the CDR3: TGTGCCACCAGTGCCCTAGACTCGCCCTCCTACGAGCAGTACTTC. This codes for CATSALDSPSYEQYF.

This clonotype has more than one count but fewer than ten. The gene calls are TRBV7-9 and TRBJ2-1; 11 bases agree with TRBD1. V was pared by 1 base and J by 9 bases, with 5 bases of the junction left unmatched. The CDR3 totals 15 residues. Germline CDR1 and CDR2: SEHNR and FQNEAQ (reference sequence). In DNA form, the CDR3 reads TGTGCCAGCAGCTTAGGAAGGACAGGGGGCGGTGAGCAGTTCTTC. This translates into CASSLGRTGGGEQFF. The full variable domain, completed using reference TRBV7-9 and TRBJ2-1, is DTGVSQNPRHKITKRGQNVTFRCDPISEHNRLYWYRQTLGQGPEFLTYFQNEAQLEKSRLLSDRFSAERPKGSFSTLEIQRTEQGDSAMYLCASSLGRTGGGEQFFGPGTRLTVL.

In this sample, this clonotype turned up many times. The chain recombines TRBV9 with TRBJ1-3; perhaps TRBD1 as D (5 bases). Looked up from germline, CDR1 is SGDLS and CDR2 is YYNGEE. V was shortened by 0 bases and J by 0 bases, with 7 bases between the two germline ends. The CDR3 has 15 amino acids. The CDR3 sequence is CASSVEGNSGNTIYF. The CDR3 DNA sequence: TGTGCCAGCAGCGTAGAGGGGAACTCTGGAAACACCATATATTTT. Supplemented by reference TRBV9 and TRBJ1-3, the full variable domain reads DSGVTQTPKHLITATGQRVTLRCSPRSGDLSVYWYQQSLDQGLQFLIQYYNGEERAKGNILERFSAQQFPDLHSELNLSSLELGDSALYFCASSVEGNSGNTIYFGEGSWLTVV.

This clonotype was seen more than once but under ten times. The V and J genes are TRBV6-2 or TRBV6-3 and TRBJ2-7, with unresolved D. This CDR3 has 13 amino acids. The germline V gene has CDR1 MNHEY and CDR2 SVGEGT. Between the trimmed V and J ends, which lost 4 bases and 4 bases, there was a span of 11 bases. CDR3 sequence reads: CASSLRDGYEQYF. The CDR3 nucleotides are TGTGCCAGCAGTTTAAGGGATGGTTACGAGCAGTACTTC.

This chain connects TRBV4-3 to TRBJ2-7; D is unclear. CDR1 LGHNA and CDR2 YSLEER come from the germline V gene. V shed 0 bases and J shed 7 bases, with 10 bases lying between them. The CDR3 is 13 amino acids. In nucleotides, the CDR3 is TGCGCCAGCAGCCAAGAGGGGATCGGGGAGCAGTACTTC. Translating it yields CASSQEGIGEQYF.

This clonotype was seen a handful of times. The chain links TRBV20-1 to TRBJ1-1, with unresolved D. Germline values: CDR1 DFQATT, CDR2 SNEGSKA (reference sequence). The CDR3 contains 15 residues. Trimming pared 0 bases from V and 4 bases from J, leaving 15 bases between. The CDR3 reads CSARDFRVGSTEAFF. In nucleotides, the CDR3 is TGCAGTGCTAGAGATTTTCGGGTCGGGAGCACTGAAGCTTTCTTT.

The table lists this clonotype with a few counts. The genes are TRBV5-1 and TRBJ2-7, with TRBD1 matching 9 bases. Germline CDR1 SGHRS, CDR2 YFSETQ. V lost 1 base and J lost 7; bases outside the gene matches: 6. This CDR3 spans 14 amino acids. CDR3 in amino acids: CASSLLQGAGEQYF. The DNA of the CDR3 is TGCGCCAGCAGCTTGTTACAGGGGGCCGGAGAGCAGTACTTC.